The clone carrying this T cell receptor (beta chain) was picked up one time. The antigen is not known. This entry comes from a study of CD8 T cells in ankylosing spondylitis. Study findings and constraints: Reportedly, significant enrichment of disease-linked clones occurred in matched ankylosing spondylitis synovial fluid. Some of the motif variants had earlier been found in reactive arthritis patients' fluid and blood.

Each CDR3 protein is one row after TCRdb ran MiXCR on the 5' RACE reads. The sample shows roughly 38,000 distinct CDR3 sequences, approximately 10% of them seen only once. Germline CDR1 and CDR2: SGHTA and FQGTGA. V lost 1 base and J lost 2, with 10 bases in between. The CDR3 is 15 amino acids. The sequenced sample was blood, either unsorted or a sorted T cell fraction (not recorded which). The TCR was taken from a male donor with ankylosing spondylitis or in good health (not recorded which). The J gene is TRBJ2-3, the V gene TRBV7-3; maybe TRBD1 (5 bases). CDR3 in amino acids: CASSLSAGHTDTQYF. The CDR3 coding sequence is TGTGCCAGCAGCTTAAGTGCCGGACACACAGATACGCAGTATTTT.